This TCR beta chain was obtained from a study of CD8 T cells in Susac syndrome. TCR beta sequencing was performed on blood CD8+ and CD4+ T cells. Controls were healthy donors chosen to match patients in age and sex. Isolation of CD8+ and CD4+ T cells was performed negatively, whereas enrichment of TEMRA cells was done by FACS. Reverse transcription of 0.5 to 1 ug RNA was performed with random hexamers. Amplification of TCR beta CDR3 spanned 54 Vbeta and 13 Jbeta via immunoSEQ multiplex PCR. Via MiXCR, TCRdb re-called the immunoSEQ multiplex PCR reads, giving one row per CDR3 protein. Of roughly 200,000 distinct CDR3 sequences listed, roughly 94% are singletons. The CDR3 has 16 residues. V was trimmed by 0 bases and J by 6 bases, leaving 17 bases between them. CDR1 LNHDA and CDR2 SQIVND come from the germline V gene (reference sequence).

The chain has TRBV19 and TRBJ2-5; tentatively, D is TRBD1 or TRBD2 (5 bases each). The sample was CD4+ T cells from PBMCs. The origin of this receptor is a human donor in good health. CDR3 coding DNA: TGTGCCAGTAGTATAGATCCCGGGACCCGGCGCAAGACCCAGTACTTC. It encodes CASSIDPGTRRKTQYF.